This paragraph covers one T cell receptor beta chain sequence. As yet, its antigen is unknown. The sample belongs to a study of graft-versus-host responses after intestinal transplantation. Looking at the study overall: Once they had received anti-thymocyte globulin induction, all recipients took tacrolimus and steroids for approximately 3 years. Study findings and constraints: Recipient marrow held GvH clones, some first seen in ileum or blood. Early after transplant, HvG declines were associated with peak levels of circulating GvH clones.

The CDR3 is 16 residues long. Germline CDR1 SGDLS, CDR2 YYNGEE. The V segment lost 0 bases and the J segment 5 bases; nucleotides outside the gene matches: 7. This table comes from immunoSEQ multiplex PCR, and its TCRdb copy is limited to in-frame clones, with some not included. The data show about 14,000 clones, around 94% seen once. The chain is built from TRBV9 and TRBJ2-1; 8 nucleotides align to TRBD2. The sample was PBMCs, taken 9 days after transplant. The origin of this receptor is a human patient who received an intestinal transplant, so some T cells may come from the graft donor. The CDR3 here is CASSVGVAGINNEQFF. CDR3 sequence (DNA): TGTGCCAGCAGCGTAGGGGTAGCGGGAATTAACAATGAGCAGTTCTTC.